This T cell receptor (beta chain) is drawn from a study of OX40 agonist ivuxolimab in advanced cancers. Study information: Partial responses occurred in three patients (one hepatocellular carcinoma, two cutaneous melanoma). Whole-study findings and limits: CD8+ T cells averaged more expanded clones than CD4+.

Systemic immunosuppression or a history of autoimmune disease excluded patients. CDR3 length: 17 residues. The junction had 12 bases not matched to a gene; V was cut back by 1 base and J by 7 bases. Germline V lookup: CDR1 SGHRS, CDR2 YFSETQ. Profiling relied on immunoSEQ multiplex PCR, and the TCRdb table lists in-frame clones only, not all of them. This table holds more than 70,000 clones, approximately 84% found once. Points on this clone: Its target is not known.

The sample consisted of CD4+ or CD8+ T cells sorted from blood, taken in a trial of the OX40 agonist ivuxolimab. The chain links TRBV5-1 to TRBJ1-4, with TRBD1 matching over 8 bases. The source of this sequence is an adult with an advanced solid tumor such as melanoma, head and neck, liver or kidney cancer. CDR3 nucleotide sequence: TGCGCCAGCAGCTTGACCACCGGACAGGGTTTGGGTGAAAAACTGTTTTTT. Amino acids: CASSLTTGQGLGEKLFF.